This entry concerns a single TCR beta chain. Its antigen is not known. CDR1 and CDR2 from the germline V gene are MNHEY and SMNVEV (reference sequence). The CDR3 extends over 14 amino acids. The data originate from a study of monozygotic twins with inflammatory bowel disease. Study-wide points: Immunosuppressive treatments were not uniform, and this may have added variability to patient repertoires.

cDNA was made in eight separate reactions per sample. Template switching introduced UMIs that contain a 6-nucleotide sample barcode. TCRdb reprocessed the 5' RACE reads and stores each CDR3 protein as one record, lacking DNA. This sample's table reports around 370,000 distinct CDR3 sequences. Collection of an approximately 2.5 ml blood sample took place per donor. The chain couples TRBV27 to TRBJ1-1; TCRdb selects TRBD1, and the lack of DNA leaves this call unchecked. The receptor comes from a human donor with ulcerative colitis or Crohn's disease, or a healthy co-twin of an affected twin (not recorded which). Sequencing was carried out using blood. The CDR3 here is CASSLGGVSTEAFF.